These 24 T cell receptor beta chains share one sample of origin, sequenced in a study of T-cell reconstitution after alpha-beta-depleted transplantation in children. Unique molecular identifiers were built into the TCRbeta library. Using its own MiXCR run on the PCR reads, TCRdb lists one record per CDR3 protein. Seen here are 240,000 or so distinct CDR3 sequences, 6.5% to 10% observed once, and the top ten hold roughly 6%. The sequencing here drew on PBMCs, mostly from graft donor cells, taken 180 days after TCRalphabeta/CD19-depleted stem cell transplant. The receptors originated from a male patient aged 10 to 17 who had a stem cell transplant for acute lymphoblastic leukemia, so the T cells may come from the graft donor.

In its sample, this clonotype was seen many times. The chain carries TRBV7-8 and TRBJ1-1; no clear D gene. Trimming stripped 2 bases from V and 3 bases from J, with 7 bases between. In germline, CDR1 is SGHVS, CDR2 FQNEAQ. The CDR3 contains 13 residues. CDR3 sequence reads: CASSLRRDTEAFF. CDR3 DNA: TGTGCCAGCAGCTTAAGACGGGACACTGAAGCTTTCTTT.

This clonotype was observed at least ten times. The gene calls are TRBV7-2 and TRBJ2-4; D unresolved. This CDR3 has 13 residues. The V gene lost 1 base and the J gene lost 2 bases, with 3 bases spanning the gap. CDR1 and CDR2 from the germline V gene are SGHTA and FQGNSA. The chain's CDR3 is CASSLDPKNIQYF. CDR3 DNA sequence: TGTGCCAGCAGCTTAGATCCCAAAAACATTCAGTACTTC.

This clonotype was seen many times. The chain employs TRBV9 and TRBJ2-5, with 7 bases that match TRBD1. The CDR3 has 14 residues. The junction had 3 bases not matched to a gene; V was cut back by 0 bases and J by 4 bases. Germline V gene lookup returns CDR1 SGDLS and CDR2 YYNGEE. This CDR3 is CASSVGAGGETQYF. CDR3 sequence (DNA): TGTGCCAGCAGCGTAGGGGCAGGGGGAGAGACCCAGTACTTC.

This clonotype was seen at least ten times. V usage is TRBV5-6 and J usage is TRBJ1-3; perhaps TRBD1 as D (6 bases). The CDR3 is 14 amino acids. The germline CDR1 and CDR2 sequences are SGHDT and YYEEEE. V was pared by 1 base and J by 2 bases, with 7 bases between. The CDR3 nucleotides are TGTGCCAGCAGCTTGTGGGGGCCTGGAAACACCATATATTTT. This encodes CASSLWGPGNTIYF.

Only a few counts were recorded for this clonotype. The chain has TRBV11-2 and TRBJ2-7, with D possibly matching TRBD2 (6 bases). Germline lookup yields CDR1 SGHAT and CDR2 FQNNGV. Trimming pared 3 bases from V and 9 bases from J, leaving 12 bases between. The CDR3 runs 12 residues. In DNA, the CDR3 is TGTGCCAGCAGCTTCCGGGGGTGGGTGCAGTACTTC. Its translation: CASSFRGWVQYF. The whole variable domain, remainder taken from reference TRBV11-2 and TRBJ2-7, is EAGVAQSPRYKIIEKRQSVAFWCNPISGHATLYWYQQILGQGPKLLIQFQNNGVVDDSQLPKDRFSAERLKGVDSTLKIQPAKLEDSAVYLCASSFRGWVQYFGPGTRLTVT.

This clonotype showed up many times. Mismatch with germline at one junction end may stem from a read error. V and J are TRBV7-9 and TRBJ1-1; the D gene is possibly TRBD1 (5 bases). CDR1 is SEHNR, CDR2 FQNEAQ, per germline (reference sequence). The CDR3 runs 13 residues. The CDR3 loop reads CASSDSAVVGGIF. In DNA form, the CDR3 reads TGTGCCAGCAGCGATTCGGCCGTCGTTGGGGGTATCTTT.

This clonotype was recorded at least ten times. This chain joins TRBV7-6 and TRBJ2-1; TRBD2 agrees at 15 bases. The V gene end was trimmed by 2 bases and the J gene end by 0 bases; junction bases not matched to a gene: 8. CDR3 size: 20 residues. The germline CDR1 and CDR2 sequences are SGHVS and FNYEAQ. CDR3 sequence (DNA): TGTGCCAGCAGCTTAAGGCCGGGACTAGCGGGGGGTAACTCCTACAATGAGCAGTTCTTC. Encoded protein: CASSLRPGLAGGNSYNEQFF.

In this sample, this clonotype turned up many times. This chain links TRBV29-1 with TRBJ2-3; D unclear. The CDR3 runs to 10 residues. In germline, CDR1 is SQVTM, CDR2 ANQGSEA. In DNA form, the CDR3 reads TGCCCTAACTCCAGGGATACGCAGTATTTT. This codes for CPNSRDTQYF.

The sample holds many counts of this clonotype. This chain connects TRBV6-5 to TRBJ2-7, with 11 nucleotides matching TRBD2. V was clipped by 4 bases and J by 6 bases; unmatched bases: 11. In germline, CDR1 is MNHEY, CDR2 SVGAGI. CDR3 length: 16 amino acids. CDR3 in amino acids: CASSSPTSGRIGEQYF. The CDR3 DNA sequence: TGTGCCAGCAGTTCTCCTACTAGCGGGAGAATCGGCGAGCAGTACTTC.

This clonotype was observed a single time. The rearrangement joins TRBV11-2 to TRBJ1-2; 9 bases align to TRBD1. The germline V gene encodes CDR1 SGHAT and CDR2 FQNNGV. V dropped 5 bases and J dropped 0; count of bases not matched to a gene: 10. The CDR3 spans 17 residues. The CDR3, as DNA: TGTGCCAGCAGCACCTGGATCCGGGACAGGGCTAACTATGGCTACACCTTC. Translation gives CASSTWIRDRANYGYTF.

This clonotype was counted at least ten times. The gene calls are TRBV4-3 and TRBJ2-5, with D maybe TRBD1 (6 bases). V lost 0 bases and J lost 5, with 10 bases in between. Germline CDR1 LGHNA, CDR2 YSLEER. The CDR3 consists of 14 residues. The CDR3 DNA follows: TGCGCCAGCAGCCAAGATAGTAGGGGGGAGACCCAGTACTTC. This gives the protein CASSQDSRGETQYF.

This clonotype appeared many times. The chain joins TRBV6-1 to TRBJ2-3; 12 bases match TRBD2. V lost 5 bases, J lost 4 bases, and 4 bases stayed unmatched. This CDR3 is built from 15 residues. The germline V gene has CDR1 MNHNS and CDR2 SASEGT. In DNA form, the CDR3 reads TGTGCCAGCAGTCCGACTAGCGGGGGACCAGATACGCAGTATTTT. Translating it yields CASSPTSGGPDTQYF.

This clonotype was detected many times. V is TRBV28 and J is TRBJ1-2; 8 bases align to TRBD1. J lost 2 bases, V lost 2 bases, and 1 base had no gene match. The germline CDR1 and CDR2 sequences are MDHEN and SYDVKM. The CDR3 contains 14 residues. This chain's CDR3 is CASSLRTGNYGYTF. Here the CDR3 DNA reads TGTGCCAGCAGTTTACGGACAGGGAACTATGGCTACACCTTC.

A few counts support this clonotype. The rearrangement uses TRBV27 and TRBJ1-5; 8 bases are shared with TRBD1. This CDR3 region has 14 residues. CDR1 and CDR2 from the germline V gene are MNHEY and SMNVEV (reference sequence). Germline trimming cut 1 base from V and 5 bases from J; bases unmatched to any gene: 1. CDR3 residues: CASSLYRGDQPQHF. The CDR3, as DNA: TGTGCCAGCAGTTTATACAGGGGGGATCAGCCCCAGCATTTT.

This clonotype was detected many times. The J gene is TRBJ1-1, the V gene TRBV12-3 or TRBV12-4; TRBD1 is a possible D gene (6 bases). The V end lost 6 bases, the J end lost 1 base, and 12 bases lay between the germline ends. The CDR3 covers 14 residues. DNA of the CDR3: TGTGCCAGCAGCCTGGACAGCACGAACACTGAAGCTTTCTTT. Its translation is CASSLDSTNTEAFF.

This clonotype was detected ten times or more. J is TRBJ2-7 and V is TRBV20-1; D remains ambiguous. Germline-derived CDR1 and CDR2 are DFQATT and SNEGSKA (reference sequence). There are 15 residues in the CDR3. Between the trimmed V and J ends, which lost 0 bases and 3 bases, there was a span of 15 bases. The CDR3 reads CSARDRHGFYYEQYF. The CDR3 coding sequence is TGCAGTGCTAGAGATCGCCACGGGTTTTACTACGAGCAGTACTTC.

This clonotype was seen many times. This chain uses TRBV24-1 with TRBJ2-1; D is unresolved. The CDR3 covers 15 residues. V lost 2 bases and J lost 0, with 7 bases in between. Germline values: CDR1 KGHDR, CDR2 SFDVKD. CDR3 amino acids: CATSDYLSSYNEQFF. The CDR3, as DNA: TGTGCCACCAGTGATTATCTTAGCTCCTACAATGAGCAGTTCTTC.

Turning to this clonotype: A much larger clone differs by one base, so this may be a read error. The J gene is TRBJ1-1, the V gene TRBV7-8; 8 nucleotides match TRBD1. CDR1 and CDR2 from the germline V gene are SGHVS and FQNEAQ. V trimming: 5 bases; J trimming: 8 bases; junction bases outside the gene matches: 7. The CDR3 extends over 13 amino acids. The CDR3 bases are TGTGCCAGCAGCCCGACAGGGGTTATCGAAGCTTTCTTT. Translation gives CASSPTGVIEAFF.

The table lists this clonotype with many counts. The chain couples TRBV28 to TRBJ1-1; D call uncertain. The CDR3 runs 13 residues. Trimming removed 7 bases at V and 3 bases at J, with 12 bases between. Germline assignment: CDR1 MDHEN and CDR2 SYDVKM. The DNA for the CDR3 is TGTGCCAGCACCATAACAGCCTACACTGAAGCTTTCTTT. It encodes CASTITAYTEAFF.

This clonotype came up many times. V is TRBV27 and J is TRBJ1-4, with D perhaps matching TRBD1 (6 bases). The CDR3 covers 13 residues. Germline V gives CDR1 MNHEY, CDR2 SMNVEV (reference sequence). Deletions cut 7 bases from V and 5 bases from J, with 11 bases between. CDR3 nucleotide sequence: TGTGCCAGCAAGGGACATGGGAATGAAAAACTGTTTTTT. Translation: CASKGHGNEKLFF. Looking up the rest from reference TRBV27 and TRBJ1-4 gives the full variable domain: EAQVTQNPRYLITVTGKKLTVTCSQNMNHEYMSWYRQDPGLGLRQIYYSMNVEVTDKGDVPEGYKVSRKEKRNFPLILESPSPNQTSLYFCASKGHGNEKLFFGSGTQLSVL.

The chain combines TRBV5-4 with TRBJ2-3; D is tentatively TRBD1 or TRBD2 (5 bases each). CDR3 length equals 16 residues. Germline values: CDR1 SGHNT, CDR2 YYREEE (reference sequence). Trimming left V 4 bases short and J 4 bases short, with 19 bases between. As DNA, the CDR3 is TGTGCCAGCAGCGTCAAATTGATTGGGGGTGCAGATACGCAGTATTTT. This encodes CASSVKLIGGADTQYF. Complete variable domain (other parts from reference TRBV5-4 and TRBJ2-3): ETGVTQSPTHLIKTRGQQVTLRCSSQSGHNTVSWYQQALGQGPQFIFQYYREEENGRGNFPPRFSGLQFPNYSSELNVNALELDDSALYLCASSVKLIGGADTQYFGPGTRLTVL.

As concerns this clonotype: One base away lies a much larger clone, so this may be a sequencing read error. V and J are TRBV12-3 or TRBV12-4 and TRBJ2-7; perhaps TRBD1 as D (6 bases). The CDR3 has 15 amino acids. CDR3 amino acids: CASSSRTGTRYEEYF. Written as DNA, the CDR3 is TGTGCCAGCAGTTCCCGAACAGGGACGCGGTACGAGGAGTACTTC.

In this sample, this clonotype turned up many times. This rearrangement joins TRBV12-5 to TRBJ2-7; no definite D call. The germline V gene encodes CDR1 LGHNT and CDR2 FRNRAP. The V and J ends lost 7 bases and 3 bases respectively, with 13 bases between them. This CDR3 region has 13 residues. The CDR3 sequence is CASASRPDYEQYF. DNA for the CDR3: TGTGCTAGTGCCTCCCGGCCAGACTACGAGCAGTACTTC.

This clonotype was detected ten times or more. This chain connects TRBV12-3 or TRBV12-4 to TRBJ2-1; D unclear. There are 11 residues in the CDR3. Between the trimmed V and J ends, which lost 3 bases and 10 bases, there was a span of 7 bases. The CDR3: CASSFQREQFF. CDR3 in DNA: TGTGCCAGCAGTTTCCAGAGGGAGCAGTTCTTC.